This TCR beta chain was recovered during a study of response to subunit inactivated influenza vaccine. Findings of the study overall: With each seasonal influenza vaccination, the authors suggested, few new T cells are recruited.

TCRdb itself ran the RT-PCR reads through MiXCR, one entry per CDR3 protein. The sample has 550,000 to 650,000 distinct CDR3 sequences, 12% seen once. A note on this clonotype: No antigen is known for it.

CDR1 is SGHTA and CDR2 is FQGNSA in the germline V gene. The V gene lost 7 bases and the J gene lost 0 bases, with 10 bases spanning the gap. The CDR3 covers 14 residues. The sample was PBMCs from blood, taken on the day of vaccination. The TCR was taken from a man aged 50 to 59 who received an inactivated influenza vaccine. This chain uses TRBV7-2 with TRBJ2-1; no clear D. The CDR3 bases are TGTGCCAGCACCCGATTAGGCTCCTACAATGAGCAGTTCTTC. This translates into CASTRLGSYNEQFF.